These 8 T cell receptor beta chains originate from one sample sequenced in a study of human T cells and chemical hapten exposure. This sample's time point: pre-sensitization, week 0. The sample's treatment: therapeutic diphenylcyclopropenone sensitization with weekly scalp DPC. TCRdb passed the RACE reads through MiXCR, listing each CDR3 protein once. The sample has 150,000 to 200,000 distinct CDR3 sequences, under 35% seen once. This sample comprised whole blood, obtained in connection with sensitization to the hapten diphenylcyclopropenone (DPC). Receptors were obtained from a woman younger than 45 with alopecia areata. Some clones in this sample may be carry-over from other donors' samples.

This clonotype was counted a few times. The J gene is TRBJ1-1, the V gene TRBV11-1, with 8 bases identical to TRBD1. Losses at the gene ends were 6 bases for V and 3 bases for J; bases not matched to a gene: 3. This CDR3 has 13 amino acids. Looked up from germline, CDR1 is SGHAT and CDR2 is FQDESV (reference sequence). The CDR3 DNA reads TGTGCCAGCAGGCACAGGGGGGACACTGAAGCTTTCTTT. It yields the protein CASRHRGDTEAFF.

The chain employs TRBV2 and TRBJ1-2; D gene uncertain. V gave up 3 bases and J gave up 11 bases, with 16 bases separating them. Germline CDR1 is SNHLY and CDR2 is FYNNEI. This CDR3 spans 13 amino acids. In DNA form, the CDR3 reads TGTGCCAGCAGTGATAGTACACCGTTTGGGTACACCTTC. Encoded protein: CASSDSTPFGYTF.

This chain joins TRBV29-1 and TRBJ2-1; tentative D call: TRBD2 (6 bases). The germline V and J ends were trimmed by 6 bases and 7 bases, with 19 bases remaining between them. CDR1 and CDR2 from the germline V gene are SQVTM and ANQGSEA. This CDR3 spans 14 amino acids. This chain's CDR3 is CSVRRDSVGNEQFF. The CDR3 coding sequence is TGCAGCGTCAGACGGGACTCTGTTGGGAATGAGCAGTTCTTC.

In DNA form, the CDR3 reads TGCAGCGTTGATGGGGACACTGAAGCTTTCTTT. This sequence encodes CSVDGDTEAFF. This chain connects TRBV29-1 to TRBJ1-1; D remains ambiguous. Between the trimmed V and J ends, which lost 3 bases and 3 bases, there was a span of 5 bases. The CDR3 extends over 11 amino acids. Per the germline V gene, CDR1 is SQVTM and CDR2 is ANQGSEA.

This sequence joins TRBV6-2 or TRBV6-3 and TRBJ2-7, with 7 bases lining up with TRBD1. Germline CDR1 reads MNHEY; CDR2 reads SVGEGT. V was clipped by 6 bases and J by 1 base; unmatched bases: 21. The CDR3 is 19 amino acids. CDR3 sequence: CASSANSIRSWDRSYEQYF. CDR3 in DNA: TGTGCCAGCAGCGCGAACTCAATTAGGTCCTGGGACAGATCCTACGAGCAGTACTTC.

This clonotype turned up a few times. The chain employs TRBV6-6 and TRBJ1-5, with 8 bases matching TRBD1. With 6 bases clipped from V and 5 bases from J, the junction kept 6 bases outside the gene matches. The CDR3 length is 14 residues. Germline CDR1 is MNHNY and CDR2 is SVGAGI (reference sequence). Here the CDR3 DNA reads TGTGCCAGCAGCCGGACAGGGATCGATCAGCCCCAGCATTTT. This translates into CASSRTGIDQPQHF.

As DNA, the CDR3 is TGTGCCATCAGTGAGTCGATGGTGGGAACTAACTATGGCTACACCTTC. Protein product: CAISESMVGTNYGYTF. The rearrangement joins TRBV10-3 to TRBJ1-2, with D unclear. Between the trimmed V and J ends, which lost 0 bases and 0 bases, there was a span of 11 bases. The CDR3 runs to 16 residues. Germline V gives CDR1 ENHRY, CDR2 SYGVKD.

This chain joins TRBV20-1 and TRBJ1-6; D remains ambiguous. Trimming pared 3 bases from V and 1 base from J, leaving 10 bases between. CDR1 DFQATT and CDR2 SNEGSKA come from the germline V gene (reference sequence). The length of the CDR3 is 15 residues. CDR3 coding DNA: TGCAGTGCTAGGACAAGTCGGTCCTATAATTCACCCCTCCACTTT. Translated: CSARTSRSYNSPLHF.